One and the same sample provided the 17 T cell receptor beta chains below, sequenced in a study of shared clonotypes between healthy human individuals. The repertoire was sequenced with immunoSEQ multiplex PCR; TCRdb's copy has only in-frame clones and lacks some. The data show some 1.1 million clones, around 77% seen once. The sequenced sample consisted of memory CD4+ T cells from PBMCs. This sample's subset: CD45RA-negative fraction. Receptor source: a man aged 18 to 35 in good health. Some clones in this sample may be carry-over from other donors' samples.

The chain has TRBV6-1 and TRBJ1-5; perhaps TRBD1 as D (6 bases). Germline values: CDR1 MNHNS, CDR2 SASEGT. Trimming removed 7 bases from V and 6 bases from J, with 16 bases in between. The length of the CDR3 is 14 residues. CDR3 coding DNA: TGTGCCAGCAAGGGACAAGGATCGGGTCAGCCCCAGCATTTT. Translated: CASKGQGSGQPQHF.

CDR3 loop: CASSPTGGAETQYF. The CDR3 DNA reads as TGTGCCAGCAGCCCAACAGGGGGGGCAGAGACCCAGTACTTC. This rearrangement joins TRBV5-4 to TRBJ2-5, with a tentative D call TRBD1 (8 bases). CDR1 is SGHNT, CDR2 YYREEE, per germline (reference sequence). Trimming removed 4 bases at V and 4 bases at J, with 14 bases between. The CDR3 extends over 14 amino acids.

This CDR3 is CASSLIGQREGRSEQFF. The CDR3 bases are TGTGCCAGCAGCTTAATTGGGCAGCGGGAGGGCCGGAGTGAGCAGTTCTTC. The gene calls are TRBV7-3 and TRBJ2-1; 10 nucleotides match TRBD2. The trim removed 1 base at V and 9 bases at J, leaving 12 bases unmatched. Germline values: CDR1 SGHTA, CDR2 FQGTGA. This CDR3 region has 17 residues.

This chain uses TRBV7-8 with TRBJ2-7; TRBD1 is a possible D gene (6 bases). V was shortened by 5 bases and J by 1 base, with 15 bases between the two germline ends. The CDR3 runs to 15 residues. CDR1 and CDR2 (germline): SGHVS, FQNEAQ. CDR3 sequence (DNA): TGTGCCAGCAGCCCGACAAGGGGACATTCCTACGAGCAGTACTTC. Translating it yields CASSPTRGHSYEQYF.

The chain is built from TRBV27 and TRBJ1-2; TRBD1 is a possible D gene (6 bases). V was shortened by 5 bases and J by 8 bases, with 18 bases between the two germline ends. The CDR3 contains 14 residues. CDR1 is MNHEY, CDR2 SMNVEV, per germline (reference sequence). The CDR3 sequence: CASSINRDGKGYTF. CDR3 DNA: TGTGCCAGCAGTATCAACAGGGATGGAAAAGGCTACACCTTC.

The chain links TRBV19 to TRBJ1-1; 7 positions agree with TRBD1. Germline V gene sequence: CDR1 LNHDA, CDR2 SQIVND (reference sequence). The CDR3 consists of 15 residues. The ends lost 4 bases at V and 2 bases at J; junction bases unmatched: 7. The CDR3 DNA follows: TGTGCCAGTAGTAGGGCCGACAGGGATAACACTGAAGCTTTCTTT. This encodes CASSRADRDNTEAFF.

This clone was observed once. The rearrangement uses TRBV7-9 and TRBJ2-3; D unclear. The CDR3 contains 15 residues. V gave up 1 base and J gave up 2 bases, with 10 bases separating them. Germline V gene data show CDR1 as SEHNR and CDR2 as FQNEAQ (reference sequence). This CDR3 is CASSLEGLTTDTQYF. The DNA for the CDR3 is TGTGCCAGCAGCTTAGAGGGCCTTACCACAGATACGCAGTATTTT.

This clone was seen just once. The chain couples TRBV5-6 to TRBJ2-7; possible D gene TRBD2, 5 bases. Germline assignment: CDR1 SGHDT and CDR2 YYEEEE. The CDR3 length is 15 residues. V lost 1 base, J lost 0 bases, and 11 bases lay in between. This chain's CDR3 is CASSLLAGHSYEQYF. Here the CDR3 DNA reads TGTGCCAGCAGCTTGTTGGCGGGCCACTCCTACGAGCAGTACTTC.

V and J are TRBV20-1 and TRBJ1-1; D is unclear. Trimming shortened V by 3 bases and J by 10 bases, and 12 bases separated the two germline ends. The germline CDR1 and CDR2 sequences are DFQATT and SNEGSKA (reference sequence). This CDR3 has 11 amino acids. The CDR3, as DNA: TGCAGTGCTAGCAGTTACGACGCAGCTTTCTTT. Translation gives CSASSYDAAFF.

This chain links TRBV30 with TRBJ2-1, with 7 positions matching TRBD1. V lost 3 bases and J lost 3; bases outside the gene matches: 5. The CDR3 runs 14 residues. Looked up from germline, CDR1 is GTSNPN and CDR2 is SVGIG (reference sequence). Here the CDR3 DNA reads TGTGCCTGGAGGCACCAGGGGGTCTACAATGAGCAGTTCTTC. Protein: CAWRHQGVYNEQFF.

The J gene is TRBJ1-5, the V gene TRBV2; no clear D. The length of the CDR3 is 13 residues. The V end was cut by 2 bases, the J end by 7 bases, with 9 bases between. Germline V gives CDR1 SNHLY, CDR2 FYNNEI. The CDR3 region is CASSENSQQPQHF. In nucleotides, the CDR3 is TGTGCCAGCAGTGAAAACAGTCAGCAGCCCCAGCATTTT.

The chain has TRBV29-1 and TRBJ1-4; D may be TRBD1 (5 bases). The CDR3 is 14 amino acids. Germline V lookup: CDR1 SQVTM, CDR2 ANQGSEA. The CDR3 DNA follows: TGCAGGGCAAAGGTGCGACAGAGCCATGAAAAACTGTTTTTT. This sequence encodes CRAKVRQSHEKLFF.

V and J are TRBV28 and TRBJ2-7; D possibly corresponds to TRBD1 (6 bases). Trimming cost V 7 bases and J 3 bases, with 13 bases left between them. The length of the CDR3 is 13 residues. Germline CDR1 is MDHEN and CDR2 is SYDVKM. For the CDR3, the DNA is TGTGCCAGCAAAAGACAGGCAGTCTACGAGCAGTACTTC. It is translated as CASKRQAVYEQYF.

This chain uses TRBV11-2 with TRBJ2-7; a possible D gene is TRBD2 (6 bases). V was clipped by 0 bases and J by 7 bases, with 10 bases between them. Germline V gene data show CDR1 as SGHAT and CDR2 as FQNNGV. This CDR3 has 13 residues. The CDR3 sequence: CASSLDPGEEQYF. CDR3 bases: TGTGCCAGCAGCTTAGATCCGGGGGAGGAGCAGTACTTC.

The chain is built from TRBV9 and TRBJ2-7, with 8 positions matching TRBD1. Germline lookup yields CDR1 SGDLS and CDR2 YYNGEE. This CDR3 has 19 residues. V lost 4 bases, J lost 1 base, and 19 bases stayed unmatched. This CDR3 is CASSLAVRTGGLGSYEQYF. As DNA, the CDR3 is TGTGCCAGCAGCTTAGCGGTGAGAACAGGGGGACTGGGGTCCTACGAGCAGTACTTC.

The chain has TRBV30 and TRBJ2-5; 13 nucleotides match TRBD2. Germline-derived CDR1 and CDR2 are GTSNPN and SVGIG (reference sequence). The CDR3 extends over 13 amino acids. V dropped 7 bases and J dropped 7; count of bases not matched to a gene: 6. CDR3 amino acids: CALGLAGRGTQYF. The CDR3 region has the DNA TGTGCCTTGGGACTAGCGGGAAGAGGGACCCAGTACTTC.

With respect to this clone: With only one base between it and a far larger clone, this is likely a read error. This chain links TRBV9 with TRBJ2-7; D is possibly TRBD2 (6 bases). The V end lost 4 bases, the J end lost 6 bases, and 23 bases lay between the germline ends. Per germline, CDR1 SGDLS and CDR2 YYNGEE. The CDR3 totals 16 residues. As DNA, the CDR3 is TGTGCCAGCAGCCAGGGATTATCGGGACTCCGGGCCGAGCAGTACTTC. This gives the protein CASSQGLSGLRAEQYF.